Listed below are T cell receptor beta chains from one sample, sequenced in a study of beta chain features in type 1 diabetes. Generated by immunoSEQ multiplex PCR, the TCRdb table keeps only in-frame clones and is missing some. This table holds 360,000 or so clones, 15% to 20% found once. Input material: naive CD4+ T cells from blood. These receptors originate from a young woman in good health. The CDR3 runs from the conserved cysteine through the conserved F or W. D genes are given only for firm matches. The size entry is marked missing in some rows and otherwise reads once, few, many or a size class.

clone_size j_call v_call d_call cdr3_aa cdr3_nt
few TRBJ2-5 TRBV6-6 TRBD1 CASSKDREKETQYF TGTGCCAGCAGCAAGGACAGGGAAAAAGAGACCCAGTACTTC
few TRBJ2-2 TRBV2 NA CASRGGTGELFF TGTGCCAGCAGAGGAGGGACCGGGGAGCTGTTTTTT
NA TRBJ2-1 TRBV30 NA CAWRYSRARERLRYNEQFF TGTGCCTGGAGATATAGTAGGGCCAGGGAAAGATTGCGATACAATGAGCAGTTCTTC
NA TRBJ2-7 TRBV4-2 TRBD2 CASSQERGGGNSYEQYF TGTGCCAGCAGCCAAGAAAGGGGCGGGGGTAACTCCTACGAGCAGTACTTC
once TRBJ2-1 TRBV14 NA CASSPRERNEQFF TGTGCCAGCAGCCCTCGGGAGCGAAATGAGCAGTTCTTC
NA TRBJ2-1 TRBV6-5 NA CASSSLRGQFF TGTGCCAGCAGCTCTCTGCGAGGGCAGTTCTTC
once TRBJ2-1 TRBV30 NA CAWSGDTSYNEQFF TGTGCCTGGAGTGGGGACACCTCCTACAATGAGCAGTTCTTC
few TRBJ1-1 TRBV7-2 NA CASSVDRNTEAFF TGTGCCAGCAGCGTAGACAGGAACACTGAAGCTTTCTTT
NA TRBJ1-1 TRBV5-4 NA CASSLLGGADTEAFF TGTGCCAGCAGCTTGTTAGGGGGAGCGGACACTGAAGCTTTCTTT
few TRBJ1-5 TRBV6-5 NA CASSHLPRGNQPQHF TGTGCCAGCAGTCACCTTCCGAGGGGCAATCAGCCCCAGCATTTT
NA TRBJ2-7 TRBV18 NA CASSPGAGQSSYEQYF TGTGCCAGCTCACCAGGGGCGGGACAGTCCTCCTACGAGCAGTACTTC
few TRBJ2-3 TRBV2 NA CASREGSDTQYF TGTGCCAGCAGGGAAGGTAGCGATACGCAGTATTTT
few TRBJ1-2 TRBV6-5 NA CASSYSGGTHRYGYTF TGTGCCAGCAGTTACTCCGGAGGGACGCATCGCTATGGCTACACCTTC
once TRBJ2-3 TRBV27 TRBD1 CASSLRGQGADTQYF TGTGCCAGCAGTTTACGGGGACAGGGGGCGGATACGCAGTATTTT
few TRBJ2-7 TRBV4-2 NA CASSQDQGVYEQYF TGTGCCAGCAGCCAAGATCAGGGTGTCTACGAGCAGTACTTC
NA TRBJ2-5 TRBV7-9 TRBD2 CASSSGTSGIGETQYF TGTGCCAGCAGCTCCGGGACTAGCGGGATCGGGGAGACCCAGTACTTC
NA TRBJ1-1 TRBV14 NA CASSQRGRNTEAFF TGTGCCAGCAGCCAAAGGGGTCGGAACACTGAAGCTTTCTTT
few TRBJ2-7 TRBV5-1 NA CASSPVAGSSYEQYF TGCGCCAGCAGCCCTGTTGCGGGGAGCTCCTACGAGCAGTACTTC
few TRBJ1-2 TRBV29-1 NA CSVDTAYGYTF TGCAGCGTTGATACAGCCTATGGCTACACCTTC
NA TRBJ2-2 TRBV10-3 NA CAISGGQTNTGELFF TGTGCCATCAGTGGTGGACAGACGAACACCGGGGAGCTGTTTTTT
NA TRBJ2-2 TRBV11-2 TRBD1 CASSLVHRGSGELFF TGTGCCAGCAGCTTAGTGCACAGGGGATCCGGGGAGCTGTTTTTT
NA TRBJ1-2 TRBV7-9 TRBD1 CASSSRTGGYTF TGTGCCAGCAGCTCCCGGACAGGCGGCTACACCTTC
NA TRBJ2-3 TRBV2 TRBD2 CASTTGASGGASDTQYF TGTGCCAGCACCACTGGGGCTAGCGGGGGGGCCTCAGATACGCAGTATTTT
few TRBJ2-3 TRBV5-6 NA CASSLQGIGLGTDTQYF TGTGCCAGCAGCCTCCAGGGGATCGGGTTGGGAACAGATACGCAGTATTTT
NA TRBJ1-1 TRBV7-2 TRBD1 CASSTSRGRGNTEAFF TGTGCCAGCAGCACCTCCAGGGGGCGCGGAAACACTGAAGCTTTCTTT
NA TRBJ2-1 TRBV9 TRBD2 CASSRTSVFNEQFF TGTGCCAGCAGCCGGACTAGCGTGTTCAATGAGCAGTTCTTC
few TRBJ2-7 TRBV12-5 NA CASGLSAYEQYF TGTGCTAGTGGTTTGTCGGCCTACGAGCAGTACTTC
NA TRBJ2-5 TRBV20-1 NA CRAQLAETQYF TGCAGGGCGCAGTTAGCGGAGACCCAGTACTTC
few TRBJ2-7 TRBV9 TRBD2 CASSPTPHGTTPDEQYF TGTGCCAGCAGCCCAACCCCGCACGGGACTACGCCCGACGAGCAGTACTTC
NA TRBJ1-3 TRBV30 NA CAWSSGNTIYF TGTGCCTGGAGTTCGGGAAACACCATATATTTT
NA TRBJ2-3 TRBV7-9 TRBD2 CASSLIPTSGRMDTQYF TGTGCCAGCAGCTTAATTCCGACTAGCGGGAGGATGGATACGCAGTATTTT
NA TRBJ1-1 TRBV30 NA CAWSGQSNTEAFF TGTGCCTGGAGTGGACAAAGCAACACTGAAGCTTTCTTT